Presented here are 2 T cell receptor beta chains from one specimen sequenced in a study of cytomegalovirus exposure and HLA in healthy donors. The primer mix had 60 Vbeta and 13 Jbeta primers. The method was immunoSEQ multiplex PCR; TCRdb's version includes in-frame clones alone and lacks a portion of them. Of over 50,000 clones in the sample, around 85% were seen once. Sample: PBMCs. The receptors were gathered from a man aged 35 to 55 in good health and CMV-seronegative.

The chain recombines TRBV23-1 with TRBJ1-4; maybe TRBD1 (6 bases). TRBV23-1 counts as an open reading frame of uncertain function. This CDR3 is 19 amino acids long. Trimming pared 4 bases from V and 8 bases from J, leaving 29 bases between. CDR3 sequence: CASSRPPPKGGGLEEKLFF. The DNA of the CDR3 is TGCGCCAGCAGTCGCCCCCCGCCTAAAGGGGGGGGCCTAGAGGAAAAACTGTTTTTT.

The V gene is TRBV28, the J gene TRBJ2-1; 12 bases map to TRBD1. V dropped 7 bases and J dropped 7; count of bases not matched to a gene: 8. CDR1 is MDHEN, CDR2 SYDVKM, per germline. This CDR3 spans 15 amino acids. CDR3 sequence reads: CASNKGQGAWNEQFF. CDR3 coding DNA: TGTGCCAGCAACAAGGGACAGGGGGCTTGGAATGAGCAGTTCTTC.